This T cell receptor (beta chain) was obtained from a study of CD8+ T cells in alopecia areata. After isolation, RNA underwent reverse transcription to generate cDNA as the sequencing template. Clones were read by immunoSEQ multiplex PCR, and TCRdb kept only the in-frame ones, dropping some. The repertoire shows around 100,000 clones, none seen only once; the top ten take around 20%. Trimming removed 2 bases from V and 5 bases from J; junction bases left unmatched: 3. CDR1 is LGHNA and CDR2 is YSYQKL in the germline V gene. The CDR3 has 15 amino acids. This clone was detected only a few times. Gene names are the mouse ones. The CDR3 is cut off 4 residues early in the read; its end comes from the germline J gene.

Material for sequencing was lesional skin. The receptor's source is a C3H/HeJ mouse with alopecia areata. Strain MHC haplotype: H2-k. The chain joins TRBV2 to TRBJ1-4; 9 bases are a match to TRBD1. CDR3 protein: CASSQTGGANERLFF. The sequenced CDR3 bases are TGTGCCAGCAGCCAAACAGGGGGCGCAAACGAA.